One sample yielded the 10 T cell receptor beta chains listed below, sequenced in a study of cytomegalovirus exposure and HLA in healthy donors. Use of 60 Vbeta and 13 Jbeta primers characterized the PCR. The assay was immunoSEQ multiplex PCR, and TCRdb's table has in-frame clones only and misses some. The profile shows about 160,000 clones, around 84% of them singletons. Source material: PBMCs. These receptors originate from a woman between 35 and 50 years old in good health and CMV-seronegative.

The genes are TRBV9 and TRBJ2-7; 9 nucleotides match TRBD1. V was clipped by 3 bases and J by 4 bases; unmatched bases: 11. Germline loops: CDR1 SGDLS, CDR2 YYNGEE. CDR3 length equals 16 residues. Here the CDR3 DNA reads TGTGCCAGCAGCGCGGCCTTGGGGGACAGGGTATACGAGCAGTACTTC. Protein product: CASSAALGDRVYEQYF.

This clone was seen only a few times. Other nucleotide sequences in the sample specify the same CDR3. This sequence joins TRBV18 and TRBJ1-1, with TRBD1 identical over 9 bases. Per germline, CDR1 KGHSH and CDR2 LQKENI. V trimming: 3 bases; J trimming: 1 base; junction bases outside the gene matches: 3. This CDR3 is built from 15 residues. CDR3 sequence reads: CASSPGTGSNTEAFF. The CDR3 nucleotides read TGTGCCAGCTCACCCGGGACAGGGTCGAACACTGAAGCTTTCTTT.

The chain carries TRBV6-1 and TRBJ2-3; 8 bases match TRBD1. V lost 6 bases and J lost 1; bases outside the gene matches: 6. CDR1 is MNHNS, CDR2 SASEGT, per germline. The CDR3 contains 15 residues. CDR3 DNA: TGTGCCAGCAGAGCAGGGGGCGGGGGCACAGATACGCAGTATTTT. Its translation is CASRAGGGGTDTQYF.

CDR3 protein: CAIRLGPGQETQYF. The CDR3 DNA sequence: TGTGCCATCAGACTAGGGCCCGGACAAGAGACCCAGTACTTC. V gene TRBV10-3 combines with J gene TRBJ2-5, with D possibly being TRBD2 (5 bases). Between the trimmed V and J ends, which lost 6 bases and 2 bases, there was a span of 13 bases. The CDR3 is 14 residues long. Germline V lookup: CDR1 ENHRY, CDR2 SYGVKD.

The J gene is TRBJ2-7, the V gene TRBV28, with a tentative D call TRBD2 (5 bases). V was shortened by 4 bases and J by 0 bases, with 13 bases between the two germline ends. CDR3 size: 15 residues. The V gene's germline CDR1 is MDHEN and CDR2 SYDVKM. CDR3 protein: CASSWVAGLSYEQYF. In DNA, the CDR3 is TGTGCCAGCAGTTGGGTTGCGGGTCTCTCCTACGAGCAGTACTTC.

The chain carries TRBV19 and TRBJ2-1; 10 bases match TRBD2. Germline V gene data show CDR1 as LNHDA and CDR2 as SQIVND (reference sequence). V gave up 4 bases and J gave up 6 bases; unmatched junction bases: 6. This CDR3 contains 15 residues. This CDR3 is CASSKGAGGTNEQFF. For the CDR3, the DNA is TGTGCCAGTAGTAAAGGAGCGGGGGGGACCAATGAGCAGTTCTTC.

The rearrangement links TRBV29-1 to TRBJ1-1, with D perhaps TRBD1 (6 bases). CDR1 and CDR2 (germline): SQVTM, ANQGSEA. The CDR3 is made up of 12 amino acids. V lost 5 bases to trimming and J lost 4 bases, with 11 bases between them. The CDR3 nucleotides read TGCAGCGTTCGAGGGGGGGTCACTGAAGCTTTCTTT. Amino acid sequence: CSVRGGVTEAFF.

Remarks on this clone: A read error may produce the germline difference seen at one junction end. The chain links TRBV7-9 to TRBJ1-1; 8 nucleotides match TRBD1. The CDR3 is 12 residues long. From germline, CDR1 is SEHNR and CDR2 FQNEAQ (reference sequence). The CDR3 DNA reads TGTTCCAGCAGCCGAGACAGGGGAGGTGCTTTCTTT. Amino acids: CSSSRDRGGAFF.

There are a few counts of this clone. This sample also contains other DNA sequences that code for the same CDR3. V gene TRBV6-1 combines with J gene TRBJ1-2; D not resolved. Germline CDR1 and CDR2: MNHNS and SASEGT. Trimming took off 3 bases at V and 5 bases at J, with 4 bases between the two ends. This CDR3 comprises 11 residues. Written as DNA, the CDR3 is TGTGCCAGCAGTGATTTATATGGCTACACCTTC. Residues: CASSDLYGYTF.

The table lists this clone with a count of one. The CDR3 bases are TGCAGCGTTAAAACAGGGGGCGCGGGACACGAGCAGTACTTC. Its translation is CSVKTGGAGHEQYF. This rearrangement joins TRBV29-1 to TRBJ2-7, with 9 bases that match TRBD1. The CDR3 is 14 amino acids. Germline assignment: CDR1 SQVTM and CDR2 ANQGSEA. Trimming at V came to 5 bases and at J to 5 bases, leaving 10 bases not matched to a gene.